This TCR beta chain comes out of a study of shared clonotypes between healthy human individuals. The overall study: The donor pool was made up of two women and a few men aged 18 to 49. Broader study findings: The four-donor shared clonotypes exceeded non-shared clonotypes in generation probability, with non-shared ones scoring lower. Naive subsets usually exceeded memory subsets in estimated richness.

Naive CD45RA+ and memory CD45RA-negative subsets were split from CD4+ cells. Germline trimming cut 4 bases from V and 3 bases from J; bases unmatched to any gene: 14. The CDR3 loop spans 18 amino acids. Germline loops: CDR1 SGHNT, CDR2 YYREEE (reference sequence). The method was immunoSEQ multiplex PCR; TCRdb's version includes in-frame clones alone and lacks a portion of them. The profile covers around 2.5 million clones, with over 85% appearing a single time and about 0.38% taken by the ten largest. Of note for this clone: Antigen: not known.

V and J are TRBV5-4 and TRBJ2-3; 10 bases map to TRBD2. Sequenced sample: naive CD4+ T cells from PBMCs. As for subset: CD45RA+ positively selected. This sequence was found in a man aged 18 to 30 in good health. Some clones in this sample may be carry-over from other donors' samples. The CDR3 here is CASSQSSGRAYGTDTQYF. The CDR3 DNA is TGTGCCAGCAGCCAATCAAGCGGGAGGGCTTATGGGACAGATACGCAGTATTTT.